The 26 T cell receptor beta chains listed next were all sequenced from one sample in a study of OX40 agonist ivuxolimab in advanced cancers. Assay used: immunoSEQ multiplex PCR; TCRdb lists only in-frame clones, some missing. The table lists around 80,000 clones, 70% to 90% of them singletons, with roughly 0.7% in the top ten. The sequencing here drew on CD4+ or CD8+ T cells sorted from blood, taken in a trial of the OX40 agonist ivuxolimab. The receptors originated from an adult with an advanced solid tumor such as melanoma, head and neck, liver or kidney cancer.

The chain has TRBV27 and TRBJ1-1; possibly TRBD1 for D (6 bases). V was trimmed by 7 bases and J by 6 bases, leaving 15 bases between them. From germline, CDR1 is MNHEY and CDR2 SMNVEV (reference sequence). The CDR3 sequence is 13 residues long. The CDR3 here is CASKTRGWAEAFF. In nucleotides, the CDR3 is TGTGCCAGCAAAACCAGGGGTTGGGCTGAAGCTTTCTTT.

This chain joins TRBV30 and TRBJ1-1; D is undetermined. This CDR3 is 14 amino acids long. Germline V gene lookup returns CDR1 GTSNPN and CDR2 SVGIG (reference sequence). Trimming removed 4 bases from V and 4 bases from J, with 16 bases in between. In nucleotides, the CDR3 is TGTGCCTGGAAGGTTAACGGGAGATCCACTGAAGCTTTCTTT. This sequence encodes CAWKVNGRSTEAFF.

This clone was seen only once. CDR3: CASSRTRDIAEKLFF. CDR3 DNA sequence: TGTGCCAGTAGCCGGACCCGGGACATCGCGGAAAAACTGTTTTTT. This sequence joins TRBV19 and TRBJ1-4; a possible D gene is TRBD1 (6 bases). Germline lookup yields CDR1 LNHDA and CDR2 SQIVND (reference sequence). V lost 6 bases, J lost 8 bases, and 19 bases lay in between. The CDR3 has 15 amino acids.

The gene calls are TRBV12-5 and TRBJ2-1; 9 bases align to TRBD2. J lost 5 bases, V lost 0 bases, and 17 bases had no gene match. The CDR3 extends over 20 amino acids. The germline V gene encodes CDR1 LGHNT and CDR2 FRNRAP. Here the CDR3 reads CASGLVSVSSGKVWNNEQFF. The CDR3 nucleotides read TGTGCTAGTGGTTTGGTTTCGGTTTCTAGCGGGAAGGTCTGGAACAATGAGCAGTTCTTC.

V gene TRBV13 combines with J gene TRBJ2-5, with 7 bases identical to TRBD2. Germline V lookup: CDR1 PRHDT, CDR2 FYEKMQ (reference sequence). This CDR3 region has 13 residues. With 5 bases clipped from V and 4 bases from J, the junction kept 4 bases outside the gene matches. The CDR3 DNA reads as TGTGCCAGCAGCCGGACTAGTTTAGAGACCCAGTACTTC. Its protein is CASSRTSLETQYF.

CDR3 sequence: CATQGNNRLNEQFF. The CDR3 DNA is TGTGCCACCCAGGGAAATAATAGGCTTAATGAGCAGTTCTTC. This chain connects TRBV15 to TRBJ2-1; a weak D match, TRBD1 (5 bases). Germline lookup yields CDR1 LNHNV and CDR2 YYDKDF (reference sequence). The CDR3 runs 14 residues. Deletions cut 8 bases from V and 7 bases from J, with 18 bases between.

The rearrangement links TRBV7-2 to TRBJ1-1, with unresolved D. The germline V and J ends were trimmed by 3 bases and 0 bases, with 8 bases remaining between them. The CDR3 spans 14 residues. From germline, CDR1 is SGHTA and CDR2 FQGNSA. The CDR3 loop is CASSFDTLNTEAFF. CDR3 nucleotide sequence: TGTGCCAGCAGCTTTGACACCCTGAACACTGAAGCTTTCTTT.

The chain couples TRBV19 to TRBJ1-4, with 7 nucleotides matching TRBD1. Germline V gene lookup returns CDR1 LNHDA and CDR2 SQIVND (reference sequence). J was trimmed by 0 bases and V by 7 bases; bases with no gene match: 11. CDR3 length: 17 residues. CDR3 DNA sequence: TGTGCCAGTAATTCGGGGACAGATTTCGCAACTAATGAAAAACTGTTTTTT. Translation gives CASNSGTDFATNEKLFF.

The J gene is TRBJ1-1, the V gene TRBV18; 8 bases align to TRBD1. With V trimmed by 6 bases and J by 1 base, 10 bases remained unmatched. Germline loops: CDR1 KGHSH, CDR2 LQKENI. This CDR3 is 16 amino acids long. CDR3 sequence reads: CASSPTGGTGNTEAFF. The DNA for the CDR3 is TGTGCCAGCTCCCCCACGGGAGGGACAGGGAACACTGAAGCTTTCTTT.

This clone appeared a single time. The rearrangement uses TRBV27 and TRBJ2-7; D not resolved. This CDR3 region has 17 residues. Trimming removed 6 bases from V and 0 bases from J, with 21 bases in between. Germline V gives CDR1 MNHEY, CDR2 SMNVEV (reference sequence). The DNA for the CDR3 is TGTGCCAGCAGCCCTTATAGAAATAGGGCTATCTCCTACGAGCAGTACTTC. Protein product: CASSPYRNRAISYEQYF.

This chain connects TRBV6-5 to TRBJ1-2, with D possibly matching TRBD1 (5 bases). The germline CDR1 and CDR2 sequences are MNHEY and SVGAGI. The CDR3 is 16 residues long. V was trimmed by 1 base and J by 3 bases, leaving 15 bases between them. CDR3 coding DNA: TGTGCCAGCAGTTACTATCAGGGAAGGGGCGACTATGGCTACACCTTC. It encodes CASSYYQGRGDYGYTF.

The gene calls are TRBV9 and TRBJ2-1, with 10 nucleotides matching TRBD2. CDR3 length equals 13 residues. Unmatched junction bases numbered 4, after V lost 4 bases and J lost 9 bases. CDR1 and CDR2 (germline): SGDLS, YYNGEE. CDR3 coding DNA: TGTGCCAGCAGCCCAAGACTAGCGGGTGAGCAGTTCTTC. Translating gives CASSPRLAGEQFF.

The V gene is TRBV9, the J gene TRBJ2-5; maybe TRBD1 (5 bases). V dropped 3 bases and J dropped 5 bases, with 14 bases sitting between them. The CDR3 contains 14 residues. In germline, CDR1 is SGDLS, CDR2 YYNGEE. CDR3 DNA sequence: TGTGCCAGCAGCGAGGGGATTCACCGGGAGACCCAGTACTTC. It translates to CASSEGIHRETQYF.

The V and J genes are TRBV5-1 and TRBJ1-3, with 7 bases matching TRBD1. Germline CDR1 SGHRS, CDR2 YFSETQ. CDR3 size: 15 residues. The V gene end was trimmed by 0 bases and the J gene end by 3 bases; junction bases not matched to a gene: 3. DNA for the CDR3: TGCGCCAGCAGCTTGGGCTACAGGGGTGGAAACACCATATATTTT. It yields the protein CASSLGYRGGNTIYF.

The chain couples TRBV18 to TRBJ2-5; D is uncertain. There are 16 residues in the CDR3. The germline V and J ends were trimmed by 2 bases and 2 bases, with 15 bases remaining between them. The germline CDR1 and CDR2 sequences are KGHSH and LQKENI. CDR3 nucleotide sequence: TGTGCCAGCTCACCATTATCCGGCAGGATACAAGAGACCCAGTACTTC. It is translated as CASSPLSGRIQETQYF.

The chain is built from TRBV11-2 and TRBJ1-6; maybe TRBD1 (6 bases). Trimming left V 3 bases short and J 9 bases short, with 12 bases between. The CDR3 covers 14 residues. From germline, CDR1 is SGHAT and CDR2 FQNNGV. DNA for the CDR3: TGTGCCAGCAGCTTTCTCGGCAGGGGTTCACCCCTCCACTTT. Translation gives CASSFLGRGSPLHF.

The chain combines TRBV2 with TRBJ2-3; 9 positions match TRBD2. There are 16 residues in the CDR3. Germline V gene data show CDR1 as SNHLY and CDR2 as FYNNEI. V was clipped by 2 bases and J by 2 bases; unmatched bases: 5. CDR3 DNA: TGTGCCAGCAGTGAACCGACTAGCGGTACCACAGATACGCAGTATTTT. Protein product: CASSEPTSGTTDTQYF.

This chain links TRBV18 with TRBJ1-3; D is undetermined. The CDR3 extends over 16 amino acids. Germline lookup yields CDR1 KGHSH and CDR2 LQKENI. V lost 4 bases and J 0 bases, leaving 13 bases between the germline ends. The CDR3 DNA is TGTGCCAGCTCACACACCCCGCGGGTCTCTGGAAACACCATATATTTT. Its translation is CASSHTPRVSGNTIYF. The full variable domain, its missing parts supplied by reference TRBV18 and TRBJ1-3, is NAGVMQNPRHLVRRRGQEARLRCSPMKGHSHVYWYRQLPEEGLKFMVYLQKENIIDESGMPKERFSAEFPKEGPSILRIQQVVRGDSAAYFCASSHTPRVSGNTIYFGEGSWLTVV.

The CDR3 loop reads CASSSVSGPPYEQYF. The CDR3 DNA is TGTGCCAGCAGTTCGGTTAGCGGCCCTCCCTACGAGCAGTACTTC. The chain employs TRBV27 and TRBJ2-7; tentative D call: TRBD2 (6 bases). Germline CDR1 reads MNHEY; CDR2 reads SMNVEV (reference sequence). This CDR3 comprises 15 residues. V lost 4 bases and J lost 2, with 15 bases in between.

The chain joins TRBV10-3 to TRBJ1-3; the D is unclear. CDR1 and CDR2 from the germline V gene are ENHRY and SYGVKD. Deletions cut 4 bases from V and 0 bases from J, with 7 bases between. This CDR3 region has 14 residues. CDR3 nucleotides: TGTGCCATCAGTGGAGGCGTCTCTGGAAACACCATATATTTT. Protein product: CAISGGVSGNTIYF.

The gene calls are TRBV4-2 and TRBJ2-3; TRBD2 agrees at 10 bases. CDR1 and CDR2 from the germline V gene are LGHNA and YNFKEQ. With 3 bases clipped from V and 3 bases from J, the junction kept 6 bases outside the gene matches. This CDR3 region has 16 residues. The CDR3 loop reads CASSQASGRETDTQYF. As DNA, the CDR3 is TGTGCCAGCAGCCAGGCAAGCGGGAGGGAGACAGATACGCAGTATTTT.

The count of this clone is one. This chain joins TRBV4-1 and TRBJ1-2; the D gene is possibly TRBD1 (6 bases). V shed 3 bases and J shed 2 bases, with 19 bases lying between them. CDR1 and CDR2 from the germline V gene are MGHRA and YSYEKL. The CDR3 is made up of 17 amino acids. DNA of the CDR3: TGCGCCAGCAGCCAGGGGGGCCGGGGGACACCCAACTATGGCTACACCTTC. This translates into CASSQGGRGTPNYGYTF.

The J gene is TRBJ2-7, the V gene TRBV6-5; TRBD1 matches at 11 bases. The CDR3 contains 15 residues. Germline lookup yields CDR1 MNHEY and CDR2 SVGAGI. V lost 5 bases and J lost 5; bases outside the gene matches: 8. CDR3 region: CASSPPGQGEHEQYF. The CDR3 DNA sequence: TGTGCCAGCAGTCCTCCGGGACAGGGGGAACACGAGCAGTACTTC.

The chain is built from TRBV2 and TRBJ1-1; 7 bases map to TRBD1. After removal of 4 bases from V and 4 bases from J, the junction contained 18 bases not matched to a gene. The CDR3 spans 18 residues. Germline V gene lookup returns CDR1 SNHLY and CDR2 FYNNEI. The CDR3, as DNA: TGTGCCAGCAGTGTACCCCCTACAGGGGACGCGTCGGGCACTGAAGCTTTCTTT. This sequence encodes CASSVPPTGDASGTEAFF.

Only one count was recorded for this clone. The chain joins TRBV5-1 to TRBJ2-5; D is possibly TRBD1 (5 bases). This CDR3 spans 16 amino acids. Germline V gene lookup returns CDR1 SGHRS and CDR2 YFSETQ. Trimming removed 7 bases at V and 1 base at J, with 20 bases between. The chain's CDR3 is CASSAGGAGPQETQYF. CDR3 DNA sequence: TGCGCCAGCTCCGCCGGCGGTGCAGGGCCCCAAGAGACCCAGTACTTC.

This clone was picked up a small number of times. This chain uses TRBV2 with TRBJ2-3, with 10 bases matching TRBD2. V lost 4 bases, J lost 4 bases, and 5 bases stayed unmatched. CDR1 and CDR2 (germline): SNHLY, FYNNEI. The CDR3 is 15 amino acids. The CDR3 DNA is TGTGCCAGCAGTGGAGCGGGGGGGCGCGCAGATACGCAGTATTTT. This sequence encodes CASSGAGGRADTQYF.